This T cell receptor beta chain comes out of a study of T cell changes during pregnancy in multiple sclerosis (dated by TCRdb to between 2018 and 2021). General notes on the study: The study examined how the T cell repertoire changed over the course of pregnancy in women with multiple sclerosis.

The CDR3 measures 17 amino acids from cysteine to phenylalanine. The retained sequence is limited to the CDR3, 51 bases, with the frame set at the first base. From V the trimming removes 4 bases and from J it removes 7 bases, while the gene matches leave 12 bases of the junction unaccounted for. The germline V gene supplies CDR1 ENHRY and CDR2 SYGVKD. This clone was detected a few times. Its antigen target is currently unknown. No base quality values were provided; no much bigger clone lies one nucleotide off. To prepare the library, the immunoSEQ multiplex PCR assay was applied. TCRdb retrieved this table from immuneACCESS and kept in-frame rearrangements only. Not all clones are present; in checked studies, unresolved V genes account for under half, and no reason is known for the remainder. This sample comprises approximately 43,000 clones, 80% to 85% of them detected only once. Jointly, the top ten make up approximately 0.64% of the sample.

The material was CD4+ T cells from peripheral blood mononuclear cells, obtained before pregnancy. The TCR comes from a female donor with multiple sclerosis, enrolled in a pregnancy study. Recombination joined TRBV10-3 with TRBJ2-2; the central 10 bases match TRBD1. Here is the DNA: TGTGCCATCAGTGCCCAGCCGGGACAGGGGACGGACGGGGAGCTGTTTTTT. This translates into CAISAQPGQGTDGELFF.